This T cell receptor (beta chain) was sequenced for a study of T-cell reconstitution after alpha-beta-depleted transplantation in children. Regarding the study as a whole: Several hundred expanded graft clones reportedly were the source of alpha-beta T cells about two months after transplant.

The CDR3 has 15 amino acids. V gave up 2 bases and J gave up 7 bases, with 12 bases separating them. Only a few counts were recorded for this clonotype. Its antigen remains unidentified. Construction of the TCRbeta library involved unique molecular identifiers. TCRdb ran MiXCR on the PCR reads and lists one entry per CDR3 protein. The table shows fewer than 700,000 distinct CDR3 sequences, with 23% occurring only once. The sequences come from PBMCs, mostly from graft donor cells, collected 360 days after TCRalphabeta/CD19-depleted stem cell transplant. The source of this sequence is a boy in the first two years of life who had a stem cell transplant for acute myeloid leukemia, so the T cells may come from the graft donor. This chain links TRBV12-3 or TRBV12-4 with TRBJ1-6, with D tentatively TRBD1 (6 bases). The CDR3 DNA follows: TGTGCCAGCAGTTTACGACAGGCCCCGAATTCACCCCTCCACTTT. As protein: CASSLRQAPNSPLHF.